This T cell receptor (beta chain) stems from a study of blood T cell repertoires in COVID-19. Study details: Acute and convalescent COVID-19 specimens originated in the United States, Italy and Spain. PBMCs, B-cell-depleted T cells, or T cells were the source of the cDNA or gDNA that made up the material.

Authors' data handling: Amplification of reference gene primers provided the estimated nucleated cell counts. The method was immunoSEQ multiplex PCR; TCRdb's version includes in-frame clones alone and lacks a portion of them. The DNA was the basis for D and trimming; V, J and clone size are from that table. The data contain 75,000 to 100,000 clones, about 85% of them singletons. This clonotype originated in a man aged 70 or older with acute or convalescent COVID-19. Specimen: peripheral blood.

CDR3: CASSRTLARDTQYF. The CDR3, as DNA: TGTGCCAGCAGCAGGACACTAGCCCGAGATACGCAGTATTTT. V usage is TRBV7-2 and J usage is TRBJ2-3; a possible D gene is TRBD2 (6 bases). V shed 5 bases and J shed 5 bases, with 14 bases lying between them. Per the germline V gene, CDR1 is SGHTA and CDR2 is FQGNSA. The CDR3 runs to 14 residues.